The 14 T cell receptor beta chains below come from one sample, sequenced in a study of early T cells in non-severe SARS-CoV-2 infection. TCRdb independently ran MiXCR on the 5' RACE reads; one entry per CDR3 protein. Of under 60,000 distinct CDR3 sequences listed, 9.4% were seen once; the top ten hold around 5.3%. Sequencing used whole blood, obtained at baseline. The receptor source for this set is an adult who was a healthcare worker with PCR-confirmed SARS-CoV-2 infection or an uninfected control (not recorded which).

This clonotype was seen a handful of times. This chain joins TRBV12-3 or TRBV12-4 and TRBJ2-3; D is unresolved. CDR3 length: 12 residues. V was pared by 5 bases and J by 3 bases, with 6 bases between. CDR3 sequence reads: CASSLQTDTQYF. The CDR3 nucleotides are TGTGCCAGCAGTCTCCAAACAGATACGCAGTATTTT.

The chain carries TRBV12-3 or TRBV12-4 and TRBJ1-4; 8 nucleotides align to TRBD1. The CDR3 extends over 14 amino acids. The V segment lost 6 bases and the J segment 5 bases; nucleotides outside the gene matches: 5. This CDR3 reads CASRDGQGNEKLFF. DNA for the CDR3: TGTGCCAGCAGAGACGGACAGGGCAATGAAAAACTGTTTTTT.

This clonotype was counted many times. For the CDR3, the DNA is TGTGCCAGCTCACCATCCGGGGACAACTATGGCTACACCTTC. Translated: CASSPSGDNYGYTF. V gene TRBV18 combines with J gene TRBJ1-2; possibly TRBD1 for D (5 bases). Germline CDR1 and CDR2: KGHSH and LQKENI. The germline V and J ends were trimmed by 2 bases and 2 bases, with 9 bases remaining between them. The CDR3 has 14 amino acids.

This clonotype was picked up many times. The genes are TRBV12-3 or TRBV12-4 and TRBJ2-3, with 8 bases matching TRBD2. Trimming removed 8 bases from V and 4 bases from J; junction bases left unmatched: 11. This CDR3 is 15 amino acids long. CDR3 sequence reads: CASCLWSGGSDTQYF. As DNA, the CDR3 is TGTGCCAGCTGCTTGTGGAGCGGGGGCTCAGATACGCAGTATTTT.

This clonotype was seen more than once but under ten times. J is TRBJ1-6 and V is TRBV9; 8 nucleotides agree with TRBD1. V lost 2 bases, J lost 9 bases, and 4 bases stayed unmatched. The CDR3 spans 14 residues. Germline lookup yields CDR1 SGDLS and CDR2 YYNGEE. This CDR3 reads CASSVDRVTSPLHF. CDR3 nucleotide sequence: TGTGCCAGCAGCGTGGACAGGGTTACTTCACCCCTCCACTTT.

This clonotype was counted between two and nine times. The gene calls are TRBV12-3 or TRBV12-4 and TRBJ2-5; tentative D call: TRBD2 (5 bases). This CDR3 has 15 residues. Trimming left V 0 bases short and J 3 bases short, with 11 bases between. DNA for the CDR3: TGTGCCAGCAGTTTAGCGCGGGTGAGAAAAGAGACCCAGTACTTC. It is translated as CASSLARVRKETQYF.

This clonotype appeared once. The J gene is TRBJ2-2, the V gene TRBV29-1, with 7 bases matching TRBD2. From germline, CDR1 is SQVTM and CDR2 ANQGSEA. The J segment lost 6 bases and the V segment lost 6 bases, leaving 16 bases of the junction unmatched. This CDR3 has 16 amino acids. As DNA, the CDR3 is TGCAGCGTCCCTCCAATGTGCGGGAGTTATCCCGGGGAGCTGTTTTTT. This translates into CSVPPMCGSYPGELFF.

In this sample, this clonotype turned up a few times. The chain recombines TRBV5-1 with TRBJ2-1, with TRBD1 identical over 11 bases. The CDR3 sequence is 15 residues long. Germline CDR1 is SGHRS and CDR2 is YFSETQ. The ends lost 4 bases at V and 8 bases at J; junction bases unmatched: 8. CDR3 loop: CASSGRTGGRDEQFF. The CDR3, as DNA: TGCGCCAGCAGCGGGCGGACAGGGGGCCGTGATGAGCAGTTCTTC.

This clonotype was recorded a few times. The junction does not match germline at one end; this may be a read error. The V call is TRBV7-7, the J call TRBJ2-1, with D tentatively TRBD2 (6 bases). From germline, CDR1 is SSHAT and CDR2 FNYEAQ (reference sequence). This CDR3 has 15 residues. CDR3 amino acids: CASSPGGAAYNEQFF. The CDR3 DNA reads TGTGCTAGCAGCCCTGGAGGGGCAGCGTACAATGAGCAGTTCTTC. The full variable domain, its missing parts supplied by reference TRBV7-7 and TRBJ2-1, is GAGVSQSPRYKVTKRGQDVTLRCDPISSHATLYWYQQALGQGPEFLTYFNYEAQPDKSGLPSDRFSAERPEGSISTLTIQRTEQRDSAMYRCASSPGGAAYNEQFFGPGTRLTVL.

This clonotype was detected ten times or more. The V gene is TRBV30, the J gene TRBJ1-1; the D gene is possibly TRBD1 (6 bases). Germline CDR1 is GTSNPN and CDR2 is SVGIG (reference sequence). Trimming shortened V by 2 bases and J by 0 bases, and 10 bases separated the two germline ends. The CDR3 contains 14 residues. CDR3: CAWSPRGMNTEAFF. Here the CDR3 DNA reads TGTGCCTGGAGTCCTAGGGGGATGAACACTGAAGCTTTCTTT.

The gene calls are TRBV5-1 and TRBJ2-7; possible D gene TRBD2, 6 bases. The V end lost 4 bases, the J end lost 3 bases, and 11 bases lay between the germline ends. The germline CDR1 and CDR2 sequences are SGHRS and YFSETQ. The length of the CDR3 is 13 residues. The CDR3 DNA follows: TGCGCCAGCAGCCGCGGGGACCGCTACGAGCAGTACTTC. Its translation is CASSRGDRYEQYF.

V usage is TRBV11-2 and J usage is TRBJ2-7; D tentatively fits TRBD1 or TRBD2 (5 bases each). The CDR3 has 14 residues. Germline CDR1 SGHAT, CDR2 FQNNGV. The V gene lost 3 bases and the J gene lost 2 bases, with 11 bases spanning the gap. Here the CDR3 DNA reads TGTGCCAGCAGCTTTTATGGGGGTGCCTACGAGCAGTACTTC. This encodes CASSFYGGAYEQYF.

Points on this clonotype: Germline and junction disagree at one end, which may indicate a read error. The CDR3: CASSLAGGYSNQPQHF. The CDR3 DNA follows: TGTGCCAGCAGTTTAGCGGGGGGTTATAGCAATCAGCCACAGCATTTT. The gene calls are TRBV12-3 or TRBV12-4 and TRBJ1-5; D may be TRBD1 (5 bases). The CDR3 covers 16 residues.

In its sample, this clonotype was seen many times. This sequence joins TRBV3-1 and TRBJ2-7; the D is unclear. The germline V gene encodes CDR1 LGHDT and CDR2 YNNKEL (reference sequence). The CDR3 consists of 15 residues. V lost 5 bases, J lost 2 bases, and 16 bases lay in between. The CDR3: CASSITVVGPYEQYF. In DNA, the CDR3 is TGTGCCAGCAGCATAACGGTCGTTGGGCCCTACGAGCAGTACTTC.